Presented here are 17 T cell receptor beta chains from one specimen sequenced in a study of metastatic and nonmetastatic thyroid tumors. No treatment of any kind had been given to any patient before thyroid surgery. TCRdb reprocessed the PCR reads via MiXCR. Seen here are tens of thousands of clones, 17% observed once, and the top ten hold roughly 7%. The sequenced sample consisted of blood. These receptor sequences come from a female donor with papillary thyroid cancer or a benign thyroid nodule (not recorded which). Some clones in this sample may be carry-over from other donors' samples.

This clone turned up a few times. V gene TRBV4-2 combines with J gene TRBJ2-3; 10 positions match TRBD2. Trimming took 4 bases from V and 4 from J; bases not matched to a gene: 17. The germline V gene has CDR1 LGHNA and CDR2 YNFKEQ. CDR3 length: 19 amino acids. As DNA, the CDR3 is TGTGCCAGCAGCCGGGGAGTAGCGGGAGGCCCAGGGATCGCAGATACGCAGTATTTT. Translated, it gives CASSRGVAGGPGIADTQYF.

There are many counts of this clone. V gene TRBV5-1 combines with J gene TRBJ2-7; 10 bases are shared with TRBD2. CDR3 length: 18 residues. V lost 0 bases to trimming and J lost 4 bases; unmatched junction nucleotides: 13. The germline V gene has CDR1 SGHRS and CDR2 YFSETQ. The CDR3 here is CASSLGLVAGGLVYEQYF. The CDR3 nucleotides read TGCGCCAGCAGCTTGGGATTAGTAGCGGGAGGACTAGTTTACGAGCAGTACTTC.

This sequence joins TRBV28 and TRBJ2-3; 7 nucleotides match TRBD2. The CDR3 spans 16 residues. Trimming cost V 7 bases and J 2 bases; bases outside gene matches: 12. The germline CDR1 and CDR2 sequences are MDHEN and SYDVKM. CDR3 loop: CASIVGGMALTDTQYF. The CDR3 nucleotides are TGTGCCAGCATCGTGGGAGGGATGGCCCTCACAGATACGCAGTATTTT.

Many counts were recorded for this clone. The rearrangement links TRBV7-3 to TRBJ2-3; 14 bases map to TRBD2. The V gene end was trimmed by 1 base and the J gene end by 0 bases; junction bases not matched to a gene: 9. This CDR3 spans 20 amino acids. Looked up from germline, CDR1 is SGHTA and CDR2 is FQGTGA. CDR3 sequence (DNA): TGTGCCAGCAGCTTAAGAAGGGGGACTAGCGGGAGCGCCAGCACAGATACGCAGTATTTT. Amino acid sequence: CASSLRRGTSGSASTDTQYF.

Ten or more counts support this clone. The sample contains more than one DNA sequence encoding this CDR3. This sequence joins TRBV6-2 or TRBV6-3 and TRBJ2-3; TRBD1 or TRBD2 may be the D gene (6 bases each). Germline V gene sequence: CDR1 MNHEY, CDR2 SVGEGT. Trimming left V 2 bases short and J 6 bases short, with 18 bases between. The CDR3 loop spans 16 amino acids. CDR3 sequence (DNA): TGTGCCAGCAGTTACCGGGGGCCGACCGAGGTGGATACGCAGTATTTT. Protein sequence: CASSYRGPTEVDTQYF.

This clone was picked up many times. The chain couples TRBV5-1 to TRBJ2-1, with unresolved D. Trimming left V 4 bases short and J 4 bases short, with 9 bases between. The CDR3 is 13 amino acids. CDR1 and CDR2 from the germline V gene are SGHRS and YFSETQ. In DNA form, the CDR3 reads TGCGCCAGCAGCCTCTCTGGTTACAATGAGCAGTTCTTC. The encoded protein is CASSLSGYNEQFF.

There are a few counts of this clone. V gene TRBV7-8 combines with J gene TRBJ1-6, with unresolved D. CDR1 is SGHVS, CDR2 FQNEAQ, per germline. The V end lost 2 bases, the J end lost 6 bases, and 8 bases lay between the germline ends. The CDR3 sequence is 14 residues long. The CDR3 nucleotides are TGTGCCAGCAGCTTACCGACACGTAATTCACCCCTCCACTTT. Amino acids: CASSLPTRNSPLHF.

The rearrangement uses TRBV7-8 and TRBJ2-5; no reliable D call. Trimming stripped 2 bases from V and 3 bases from J, with 7 bases between. The CDR3 runs 13 residues. The germline gives CDR1 SGHVS, CDR2 FQNEAQ. Written as DNA, the CDR3 is TGTGCCAGCAGCTTATTTGTTGAAGAGACCCAGTACTTC. Its protein product is CASSLFVEETQYF.

The chain recombines TRBV7-3 with TRBJ2-1; TRBD2 is a possible D gene (5 bases). The CDR3 covers 13 residues. Germline V gives CDR1 SGHTA, CDR2 FQGTGA. V was cut by 5 bases and J by 13 bases, with 18 bases left in between. CDR3 in DNA: TGTGCCAGCAGCCCCCAAGGAGGATTTTATCAGTTCTTC. Translation: CASSPQGGFYQFF.

The chain employs TRBV11-2 and TRBJ2-1; D is unresolved. Germline assignment: CDR1 SGHAT and CDR2 FQNNGV. The CDR3 runs to 14 residues. V lost 3 bases and J 9 bases, leaving 15 bases between the germline ends. The DNA for the CDR3 is TGTGCCAGCAGCTTCTTTGGGGAAGGAAGTGAGCAGTTCTTC. It encodes CASSFFGEGSEQFF. The whole variable domain, remainder taken from reference TRBV11-2 and TRBJ2-1, is EAGVAQSPRYKIIEKRQSVAFWCNPISGHATLYWYQQILGQGPKLLIQFQNNGVVDDSQLPKDRFSAERLKGVDSTLKIQPAKLEDSAVYLCASSFFGEGSEQFFGPGTRLTVL.

The genes are TRBV5-5 and TRBJ2-3; TRBD1 aligns across 8 bases. V gave up 5 bases and J gave up 4 bases; unmatched junction bases: 6. Germline CDR1 and CDR2: SGHKS and YYEKEE (reference sequence). This CDR3 is built from 14 residues. CDR3 in amino acids: CASRNGQGADTQYF. In nucleotides, the CDR3 is TGTGCCAGCAGAAACGGACAGGGTGCAGATACGCAGTATTTT.

Within the sample, this clone is medium-sized. The chain joins TRBV20-1 to TRBJ1-1; 9 positions match TRBD1. V lost 1 base to trimming and J lost 2 bases; unmatched junction nucleotides: 2. The CDR3 consists of 14 residues. Germline V lookup: CDR1 DFQATT, CDR2 SNEGSKA (reference sequence). The CDR3 sequence: CSARATGGNTEAFF. DNA for the CDR3: TGCAGTGCTAGAGCCACAGGGGGCAACACTGAAGCTTTCTTT.

In this sample, this clone turned up many times. J is TRBJ1-2 and V is TRBV9; tentative D call: TRBD1 (5 bases). The CDR3 is 15 amino acids. The V end lost 4 bases, the J end lost 0 bases, and 13 bases lay between the germline ends. Germline V gives CDR1 SGDLS, CDR2 YYNGEE. The CDR3: CASSTRQIANYGYTF. CDR3 DNA sequence: TGTGCCAGCAGCACTCGACAGATAGCTAACTATGGCTACACCTTC.

In its sample, this clone was seen many times. The chain recombines TRBV6-1 with TRBJ2-4; tentative D call: TRBD2 (6 bases). This CDR3 spans 16 amino acids. Trimming shortened V by 7 bases and J by 10 bases, and 26 bases separated the two germline ends. CDR1 and CDR2 from the germline V gene are MNHNS and SASEGT. The CDR3 reads CASMEGPTETTRIQYF. In nucleotides, the CDR3 is TGTGCCAGCATGGAGGGACCGACCGAGACTACTCGGATTCAGTACTTC.

This clone was recorded at least ten times. The V gene is TRBV20-1, the J gene TRBJ1-3; possibly TRBD1 for D (6 bases). Germline CDR1 reads DFQATT; CDR2 reads SNEGSKA (reference sequence). Trimming cost V 0 bases and J 2 bases, with 20 bases left between them. This CDR3 region has 18 residues. The CDR3 spells CSARDRGQGNWAGNTIYF. The CDR3 DNA sequence: TGCAGTGCTAGAGATCGGGGGCAGGGGAACTGGGCTGGAAACACCATATATTTT.

Notes on this clone: The sample holds other DNA sequences that translate to the same CDR3. The V gene is TRBV12-3 or TRBV12-4, the J gene TRBJ1-6, with D uncertain. V was shortened by 7 bases and J by 7 bases, with 14 bases between the two germline ends. The CDR3 covers 14 residues. The CDR3 region has the DNA TGTGCCAGCACCCCTTATGGTAACAATTCACCCCTCCACTTT. Protein product: CASTPYGNNSPLHF.

This clone showed up many times. The rearrangement links TRBV7-8 to TRBJ2-6, with 13 nucleotides matching TRBD2. With V trimmed by 5 bases and J by 2 bases, 3 bases remained unmatched. This CDR3 contains 17 residues. The V gene's germline CDR1 is SGHVS and CDR2 FQNEAQ. The CDR3 DNA sequence: TGTGCCAGCAGCCAGGGACTAGCGGGAACTGGGGCCAACGTCCTGACTTTC. Amino acids: CASSQGLAGTGANVLTF.